The T cell receptor (beta chain) under discussion was sequenced for a study of T cell repertoires in cytomegalovirus infection. On the study more broadly: As its CMV epitopes, the study selected recently identified HLA-C-restricted and well-studied HLA-B-restricted targets. Study findings and constraints: Cumulated frequencies of public TCR beta families served to identify carriers of CMV plus the relevant HLA.

One entry per CDR3 protein, called by TCRdb with MiXCR from the reads. This sample carries some 71,000 distinct CDR3 sequences, 25% to 30% of them seen once, and the ten largest clones take 59%. Germline values: CDR1 SGHTA, CDR2 FQGNSA. The J segment lost 8 bases and the V segment lost 4 bases, leaving 18 bases of the junction unmatched. This CDR3 is built from 17 residues. In the case of this clonotype: The antigen remains unidentified. A much bigger clone sits one base away, suggesting this may be a read error.

V is TRBV7-2 and J is TRBJ2-7; 9 nucleotides match TRBD2. The material sequenced was CD8+ T cells from cultured PBMCs, taken from culture after CMV antigen stimulation. The source of this sequence is a human donor in good health (CMV status not recorded). Some clones in this sample may be carry-over from other donors' samples. The CDR3 DNA sequence: TGTGCCAGCAGCTCACCATCCGATAGCGGGAGTACATACAAGCAGTACTTC. Amino acid sequence: CASSSPSDSGSTYKQYF.